The following is a T cell receptor (beta chain) sequence with its context. Time point of the sample: peripheral blood 6 weeks after treatment start. The CDR3 is 15 amino acids. Germline V gives CDR1 MDHEN, CDR2 SYDVKM. Losses at the gene ends were 4 bases for V and 5 bases for J; bases not matched to a gene: 9. This specimen comes from a study of PD-L1 blockade in urothelial cancer. TCRdb's table, derived via immunoSEQ multiplex PCR, lists solely in-frame clones and lacks some. This table holds around 47,000 clones, around 80% found once. This clonotype was obtained from a man in his 60s with urothelial cancer. The sample in question was PBMCs, obtained around atezolizumab (anti-PD-L1) treatment. The chain carries TRBV28 and TRBJ2-3; 7 bases agree with TRBD1. For the CDR3, the DNA is TGTGCCAGCAGTTATGTTACAGGGGCTGTAGATACGCAGTATTTT. Protein sequence: CASSYVTGAVDTQYF. Together with reference TRBV28 and TRBJ2-3, the CDR3 gives the full variable domain: DVKVTQSSRYLVKRTGEKVFLECVQDMDHENMFWYRQDPGLGLRLIYFSYDVKMKEKGDIPEGYSVSREKKERFSLILESASTNQTSMYLCASSYVTGAVDTQYFGPGTRLTVL.